These 10 T cell receptor beta chains were sequenced from one sample in a study of T-cell memory formation after mild COVID-19. TCRdb re-called the 5' RACE reads through MiXCR, storing one row per CDR3 protein. The table has about 140,000 distinct CDR3 sequences, roughly 15% seen once. The material sequenced was PBMCs or a T cell subset sorted from them (not recorded which). These receptors all stem from an adult woman who had mild COVID-19 (a few samples of this study predate the infection). Cell type and time point are not known.

The chain joins TRBV7-8 to TRBJ2-1; 7 nucleotides agree with TRBD1. Germline V gene sequence: CDR1 SGHVS, CDR2 FQNEAQ. The CDR3 is 15 amino acids. J was trimmed by 6 bases and V by 5 bases; bases with no gene match: 10. The CDR3 DNA reads as TGTGCCAGCAGCACTCAGACAGGGTTTGGCAATGAGCAGTTCTTC. Residues: CASSTQTGFGNEQFF.

The J gene is TRBJ2-7, the V gene TRBV4-3, with a tentative D call TRBD1 (6 bases). Per germline, CDR1 LGHNA and CDR2 YSLEER. The V gene lost 3 bases and the J gene lost 4 bases, with 16 bases spanning the gap. The CDR3 sequence is 15 residues long. The DNA for the CDR3 is TGCGCCAGCAGCCACGATCCGGGACACCCTTACGAGCAGTACTTC. Its protein is CASSHDPGHPYEQYF.

This clonotype was recorded a few times. The CDR3 here is CASSFGASTDTQYF. For the CDR3, the DNA is TGTGCCAGCAGCTTCGGAGCGAGCACAGATACGCAGTATTTT. The chain has TRBV6-2 or TRBV6-3 and TRBJ2-3; D is undetermined. The germline gives CDR1 MNHEY, CDR2 SVGEGT. The V gene lost 6 bases and the J gene lost 0 bases, with 10 bases spanning the gap. The length of the CDR3 is 14 residues.

This clonotype was detected a few times. This rearrangement joins TRBV27 to TRBJ2-7; D may correspond to TRBD1 or TRBD2 (6 bases each). Germline CDR1 reads MNHEY; CDR2 reads SMNVEV (reference sequence). The CDR3 covers 14 residues. V lost 3 bases to trimming and J lost 1 base, with 10 bases between them. The CDR3 nucleotides read TGTGCCAGCAGTTTGGGAGGACAGTCCTACGAGCAGTACTTC. Translation gives CASSLGGQSYEQYF.

The chain has TRBV10-3 and TRBJ2-1; a weak D match, TRBD1 (5 bases). CDR1 and CDR2 (germline): ENHRY, SYGVKD. V lost 11 bases and J 1 base, leaving 15 bases between the germline ends. The CDR3 sequence is 14 residues long. The CDR3 loop reads CASRADGSYNEQFF. CDR3 DNA: TGTGCCTCCAGGGCTGATGGTTCCTACAATGAGCAGTTCTTC.

This clonotype was seen a few times. The J gene is TRBJ2-3, the V gene TRBV28, with D unclear. CDR1 is MDHEN and CDR2 is SYDVKM in the germline V gene. Trimming pared 4 bases from V and 8 bases from J, leaving 10 bases between. The length of the CDR3 is 12 residues. Here the CDR3 DNA reads TGTGCCAGCAGTTCCTCCCGGTTTACGCAGTATTTT. This gives the protein CASSSSRFTQYF.

This clonotype has a count of ten or more. This chain connects TRBV29-1 to TRBJ2-1; D is undetermined. The CDR3 sequence is 10 residues long. Germline V gene sequence: CDR1 SQVTM, CDR2 ANQGSEA. Trimming took 5 bases from V and 5 from J, leaving 4 bases between them. The CDR3 sequence: CSVPDNEQFF. As DNA, the CDR3 is TGCAGCGTTCCGGACAATGAGCAGTTCTTC.

The table lists this clonotype with a few counts. This chain connects TRBV11-2 to TRBJ2-4, with D perhaps matching TRBD1 or TRBD2 (6 bases each). The CDR3 has 15 residues. Trimming took 2 bases from V and 7 from J, leaving 15 bases between them. Germline V lookup: CDR1 SGHAT, CDR2 FQNNGV. CDR3 sequence reads: CASSLTHGGKNIQYF. In DNA, the CDR3 is TGTGCCAGCAGCTTAACGCACGGGGGCAAGAACATTCAGTACTTC.

The chain joins TRBV9 to TRBJ2-3, with 12 bases lining up with TRBD2. This CDR3 is 15 amino acids long. The germline CDR1 and CDR2 sequences are SGDLS and YYNGEE. The V and J ends lost 3 bases and 7 bases, in that order; junction bases with no gene match: 6. The CDR3 DNA follows: TGTGCCAGCAGCGGCCCGACTAGCGGGGGTTATACGCAGTATTTT. Its protein is CASSGPTSGGYTQYF.

The sample holds a few counts of this clonotype. The CDR3 region is CSARTGKRGDTQYF. DNA of the CDR3: TGCAGTGCTCGGACAGGGAAAAGGGGAGATACGCAGTATTTT. This chain uses TRBV20-1 with TRBJ2-3; 8 bases map to TRBD1. The CDR3 has 14 amino acids. The V gene end was trimmed by 5 bases and the J gene end by 5 bases; junction bases not matched to a gene: 9. Germline V gene lookup returns CDR1 DFQATT and CDR2 SNEGSKA (reference sequence).